Listed below are T cell receptor beta chains from one sample, sequenced in a study of T cells in Graves' hyperthyroidism and ophthalmopathy. TCRdb re-called the multiplex PCR reads through MiXCR, storing one row per CDR3 protein. The table shows approximately 640,000 distinct CDR3 sequences, with just under 45% occurring only once. Sequencing was performed on peripheral blood or thyroid tissue (not recorded which). These receptors were obtained from an adult man with Graves' disease, either hyperthyroidism or ophthalmopathy (not recorded which). Both conserved end residues are part of each CDR3. A D gene is named only where the DNA matches it firmly. Rows give clone size only sometimes, using once, few, many, or a class for an expanded clone.

j_gene	abundance	d_gene	v_gene	CDR3nt	CDR3aa
TRBJ2-6	.	.	TRBV10-2	TGCGCCAGCAGGGGGCTAACCGGGGCCAACGTCCTGACTTTC	CASRGLTGANVLTF
TRBJ2-7	few	TRBD2	TRBV7-2	TGTGCCAGCAGCACTGGGACTAGCGGGAGAACCACCTACGAGCAGTACTTC	CASSTGTSGRTTYEQYF
TRBJ1-1	few	.	TRBV7-9	TGTGCCAGCAGCCCGCCAACAGCGGTGAACACTGAAGCTTTCTTT	CASSPPTAVNTEAFF
TRBJ1-4	many	TRBD1	TRBV12-3/TRBV12-4	TGTGCCAGCAGTCCAACCGGGACAGGGAGTGAAAAACTGTTTTTT	CASSPTGTGSEKLFF
TRBJ1-1	.	.	TRBV7-9	TGTGCCAGCAGCTTATTGGGGTTCGGCGCTGAAGCTTTCTTT	CASSLLGFGAEAFF
TRBJ2-7	.	TRBD1	TRBV24-1	TGTGCCACCAGTGATTTGGGACAGGGCCTCTACGAGCAGTACTTC	CATSDLGQGLYEQYF
TRBJ1-1	.	.	TRBV11-2	TGTGCCAGCAGCTTAGATCTCGTGGTTCGAACTGAAGCTTTCTTT	CASSLDLVVRTEAFF
TRBJ1-2	many	.	TRBV7-2	TGTGCCAGCAGCTTAGTCAGACAGAGGTTCTATGGCTACACCTTC	CASSLVRQRFYGYTF
TRBJ1-1	.	TRBD1	TRBV4-2	TGTGCCAGCAGCCAAGGGACAGGCCCGGGCACTGAAGCTTTCTTT	CASSQGTGPGTEAFF
TRBJ1-2	.	TRBD1	TRBV20-1	TGCAGTGCTAGAGATCAGGGGGCCGTTCGTGGCTACACCTTC	CSARDQGAVRGYTF
TRBJ2-2	.	.	TRBV2	TGTGCCAGCAGTAGGGACACCCAGAACACCGGGGAGCTGTTTTTT	CASSRDTQNTGELFF
TRBJ2-5	many	TRBD1	TRBV7-8	TGTGCCAGCAGCTCCTCGACAGGGACCGAGACCCAGTACTTC	CASSSSTGTETQYF
TRBJ1-4	.	TRBD1	TRBV5-1	TGCGCCAGCAGCTTGGGGGACAGGGGTAATGGTGAAAAACTGTTTTTT	CASSLGDRGNGEKLFF
TRBJ1-4	many	.	TRBV25-1	TGTGCCAGCAAACGGGGAGGAACTAATGAAAAACTGTTTTTT	CASKRGGTNEKLFF
TRBJ1-2	many	TRBD1	TRBV29-1	TGCAGCGTTGAAGATCAGGGACAGGTCTATGGCTACACCTTC	CSVEDQGQVYGYTF
TRBJ1-3	many	.	TRBV7-8	TGTGCCAGCAGCTTGGGGGACTCTGGAAACACCATATATTTT	CASSLGDSGNTIYF
TRBJ1-2	.	TRBD1	TRBV20-1	TGCAGTGCTAGAGATATGGCAGGGGGCCAATATGGCTACACCTTC	CSARDMAGGQYGYTF
TRBJ2-5	.	.	TRBV7-8	TGTGCCTGGAGTGTGCCGGCGGGGTGGGAGACCCAGTACTTC	CAWSVPAGWETQYF
TRBJ2-7	once	.	TRBV6-6	TGTGCCAGCAGTTACGAACACGGGTTCGACGAGCAGTACTTC	CASSYEHGFDEQYF
TRBJ2-5	.	.	TRBV15	TGTGCCACCAGCGCGACAGGGACCCAGTACTTC	CATSATGTQYF
TRBJ1-5	once	.	TRBV5-6	TGTGCCTGGTCCCAGGGATCCAATCAGCCCCAGCATTTT	CAWSQGSNQPQHF
TRBJ2-7	many	.	TRBV7-6	TGTGCCAGCAGCTTAACGCGGGGAGACGAGCAGTACTTC	CASSLTRGDEQYF
TRBJ1-5	.	.	TRBV24-1	TGTGCCAGCAGTGAGTTTGGGCTCTCGGGGGGCGTTACGGTCGTGGAGCCCCAGCATTTT	CASSEFGLSGGVTVVEPQHF
TRBJ2-7	few	.	TRBV7-2	TGTGCCAGCAGCCAGTCCACAGGGTCTCTCTCCTACGAGCAGTACTTC	CASSQSTGSLSYEQYF
TRBJ1-3	.	TRBD1	TRBV20-1	TGCAGTGGACTGACAGGGTCCGGAAACACCATATATTTT	CSGLTGSGNTIYF
TRBJ2-5	many	.	TRBV7-3	TGTGCCAGCAGCTTATTCGCAGGGCAAGAGACCCAGTACTTC	CASSLFAGQETQYF
TRBJ2-7	few	.	TRBV2	TGTGCAGCCTCCTACGAGCAGTACTTC	CAASYEQYF
TRBJ1-4	few	.	TRBV20-1	TGCAGTGCTAGATTCGGGGGGCAGGGTGAAAAACTGTTTTTT	CSARFGGQGEKLFF